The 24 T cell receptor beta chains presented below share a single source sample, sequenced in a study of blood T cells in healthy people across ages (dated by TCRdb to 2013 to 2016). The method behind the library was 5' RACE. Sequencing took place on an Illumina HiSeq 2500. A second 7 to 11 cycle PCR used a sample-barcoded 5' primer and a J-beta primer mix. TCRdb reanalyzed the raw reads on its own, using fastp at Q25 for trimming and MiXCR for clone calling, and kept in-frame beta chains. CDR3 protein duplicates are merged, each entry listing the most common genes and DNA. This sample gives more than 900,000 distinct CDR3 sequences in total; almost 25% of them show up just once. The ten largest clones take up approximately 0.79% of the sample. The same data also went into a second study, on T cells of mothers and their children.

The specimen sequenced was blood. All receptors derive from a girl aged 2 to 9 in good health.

The CDR3 here is CASSFVNSDFNEQFF. The CDR3 coding sequence is TGTGCCAGCAGCTTCGTCAATAGTGACTTCAATGAGCAGTTCTTC. The gene calls are TRBV7-2 and TRBJ2-1, with no clear D. The CDR3 spans 15 residues. Germline V CDR1 and CDR2: SGHTA, FQGNSA. The V end lost 3 bases, the J end lost 6 bases, and 15 bases lay between the germline ends.

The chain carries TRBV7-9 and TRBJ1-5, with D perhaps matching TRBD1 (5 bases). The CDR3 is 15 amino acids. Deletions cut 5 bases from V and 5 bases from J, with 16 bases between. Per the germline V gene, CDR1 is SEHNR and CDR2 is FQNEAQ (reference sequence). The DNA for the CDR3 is TGTGCCAGCAGCGCACCGGGGACGTCTTATCAGCCCCAGCATTTT. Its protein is CASSAPGTSYQPQHF.

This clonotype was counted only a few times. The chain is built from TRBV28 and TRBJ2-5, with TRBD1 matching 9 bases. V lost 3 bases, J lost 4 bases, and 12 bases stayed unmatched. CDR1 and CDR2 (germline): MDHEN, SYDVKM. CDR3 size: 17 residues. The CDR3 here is CASSLDPGTGIGETQYF. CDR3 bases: TGTGCCAGCAGTTTGGATCCCGGGACAGGGATAGGAGAGACCCAGTACTTC.

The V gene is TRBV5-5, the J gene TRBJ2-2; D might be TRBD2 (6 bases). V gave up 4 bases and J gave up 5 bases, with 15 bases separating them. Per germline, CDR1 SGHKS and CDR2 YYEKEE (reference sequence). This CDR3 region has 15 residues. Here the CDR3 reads CASSPMAGMTGELFF. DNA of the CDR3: TGTGCCAGCAGCCCCATGGCGGGAATGACCGGGGAGCTGTTTTTT.

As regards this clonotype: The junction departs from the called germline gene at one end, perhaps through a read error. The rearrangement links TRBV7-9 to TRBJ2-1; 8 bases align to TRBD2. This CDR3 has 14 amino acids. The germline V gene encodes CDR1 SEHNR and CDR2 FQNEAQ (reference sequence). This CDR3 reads CASTLTTSGAEQFF. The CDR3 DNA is TGTGCCAGCACCTTAACTACTAGCGGTGCTGAGCAGTTCTTC. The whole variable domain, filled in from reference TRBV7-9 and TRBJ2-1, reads DTGVSQNPRHKITKRGQNVTFRCDPISEHNRLYWYRQTLGQGPEFLTYFQNEAQLEKSRLLSDRFSAERPKGSFSTLEIQRTEQGDSAMYLCASTLTTSGAEQFFGPGTRLTVL.

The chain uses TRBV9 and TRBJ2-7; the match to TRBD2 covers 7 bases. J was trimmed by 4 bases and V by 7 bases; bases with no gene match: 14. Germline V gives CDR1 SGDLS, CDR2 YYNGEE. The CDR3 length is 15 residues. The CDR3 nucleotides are TGTGCCAGCGCCTATCCGAAGGGAGGGCCGTACGAGCAGTACTTC. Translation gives CASAYPKGGPYEQYF. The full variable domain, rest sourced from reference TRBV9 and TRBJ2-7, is DSGVTQTPKHLITATGQRVTLRCSPRSGDLSVYWYQQSLDQGLQFLIQYYNGEERAKGNILERFSAQQFPDLHSELNLSSLELGDSALYFCASAYPKGGPYEQYFGPGTRLTVT.

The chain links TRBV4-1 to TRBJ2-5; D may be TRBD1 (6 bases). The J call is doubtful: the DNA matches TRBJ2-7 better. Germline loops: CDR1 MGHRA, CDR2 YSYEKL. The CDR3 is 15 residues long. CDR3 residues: CASSQGPLQGYEQYF. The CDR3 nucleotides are TGCGCCAGCAGCCAAGGTCCACTACAGGGATACGAGCAGTACTTC.

DNA for the CDR3: TGCAGCGTTGCACGGACAGGGGGCTCCTACGAGCAGTACTTC. It codes for CSVARTGGSYEQYF. The chain uses TRBV29-1 and TRBJ2-7; 10 positions agree with TRBD1. The CDR3 runs 14 residues. V lost 4 bases to trimming and J lost 0 bases; unmatched junction nucleotides: 3. Germline V lookup: CDR1 SQVTM, CDR2 ANQGSEA.

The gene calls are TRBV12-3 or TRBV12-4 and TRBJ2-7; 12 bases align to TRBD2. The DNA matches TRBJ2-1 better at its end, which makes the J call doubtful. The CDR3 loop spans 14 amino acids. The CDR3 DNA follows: TGTGCCAGCAGGTCACTAGCGGGAGGCGAGGAGCAGTTCTTC. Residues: CASRSLAGGEEQFF.

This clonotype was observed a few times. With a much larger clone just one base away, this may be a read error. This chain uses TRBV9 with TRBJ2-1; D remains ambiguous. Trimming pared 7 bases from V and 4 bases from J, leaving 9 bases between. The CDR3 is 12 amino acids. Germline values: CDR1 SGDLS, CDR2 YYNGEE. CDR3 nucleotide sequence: TGTGCCAGCGGCCCCCGGTACAATGAGCAGTTCTTC. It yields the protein CASGPRYNEQFF.

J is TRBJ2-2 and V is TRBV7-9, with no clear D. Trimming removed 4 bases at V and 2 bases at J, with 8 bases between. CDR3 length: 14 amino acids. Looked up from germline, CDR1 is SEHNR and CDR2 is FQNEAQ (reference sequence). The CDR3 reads CASSYHPNTGELFF. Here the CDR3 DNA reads TGTGCCAGCAGCTACCATCCTAACACCGGGGAGCTGTTTTTT.

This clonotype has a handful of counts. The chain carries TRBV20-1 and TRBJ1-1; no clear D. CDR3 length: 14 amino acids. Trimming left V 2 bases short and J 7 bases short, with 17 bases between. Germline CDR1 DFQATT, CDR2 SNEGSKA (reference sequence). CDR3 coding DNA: TGCAGTGCTAGATCTACCACCGGGCTTAATGAAGCTTTCTTT. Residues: CSARSTTGLNEAFF.

CDR3 in DNA: TGCAGCGTAGACGGACTAGCGGGAGGGCGTGAGCAGTTCTTC. It encodes CSVDGLAGGREQFF. The J gene is TRBJ2-1, the V gene TRBV29-1; 15 nucleotides agree with TRBD2. After removal of 6 bases from V and 9 bases from J, the junction contained 6 bases not matched to a gene. CDR3 length: 14 amino acids. Germline lookup yields CDR1 SQVTM and CDR2 ANQGSEA.

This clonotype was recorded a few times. The CDR3 loop reads CASSLELEETQYF. CDR3 DNA: TGTGCCAGCAGCTTAGAACTAGAAGAGACCCAGTACTTC. The chain carries TRBV7-2 and TRBJ2-5, with TRBD2 as a possible D gene (5 bases). This CDR3 has 13 amino acids. V was pared by 1 base and J by 3 bases, with 6 bases between. Looked up from germline, CDR1 is SGHTA and CDR2 is FQGNSA.

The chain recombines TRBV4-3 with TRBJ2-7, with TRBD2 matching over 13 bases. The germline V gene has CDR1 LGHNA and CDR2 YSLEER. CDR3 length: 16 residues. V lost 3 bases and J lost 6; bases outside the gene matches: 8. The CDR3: CASSQASGLAGSEQYF. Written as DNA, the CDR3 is TGCGCCAGCAGCCAGGCATCGGGACTAGCGGGGTCCGAGCAGTACTTC.

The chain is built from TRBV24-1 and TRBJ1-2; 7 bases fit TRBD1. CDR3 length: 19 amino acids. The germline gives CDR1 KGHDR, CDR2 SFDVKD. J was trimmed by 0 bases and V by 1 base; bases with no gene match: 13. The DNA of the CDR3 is TGTGCCACCAGTGATTTCGATGGAACGACAGGGCTGGCTAACTATGGCTACACCTTC. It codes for CATSDFDGTTGLANYGYTF.

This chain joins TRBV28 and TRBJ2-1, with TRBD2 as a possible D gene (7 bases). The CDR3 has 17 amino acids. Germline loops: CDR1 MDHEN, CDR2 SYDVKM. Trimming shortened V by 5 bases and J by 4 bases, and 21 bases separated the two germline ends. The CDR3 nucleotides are TGTGCCAGCAGTCTCCAACGGGGGCGGGGGCCTTACAATGAGCAGTTCTTC. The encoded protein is CASSLQRGRGPYNEQFF.

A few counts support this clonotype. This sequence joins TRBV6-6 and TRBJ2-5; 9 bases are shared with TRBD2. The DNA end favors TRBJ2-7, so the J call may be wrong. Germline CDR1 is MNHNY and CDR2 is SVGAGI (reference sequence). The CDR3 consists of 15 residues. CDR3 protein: CASGVFGSGGYEQYF. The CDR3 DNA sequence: TGTGCCAGCGGAGTTTTCGGTAGCGGGGGCTACGAGCAGTACTTC.

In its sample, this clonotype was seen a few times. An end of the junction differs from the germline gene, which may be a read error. CDR3 protein: CASSILAGEEAQYF. The CDR3 coding sequence is TGTGCCAGCAGCATCCTAGCGGGAGAAGAGGCCCAGTACTTC. The rearrangement links TRBV5-6 to TRBJ2-5, with 10 bases matching TRBD2. CDR3 length equals 14 residues. Germline CDR1 reads SGHDT; CDR2 reads YYEEEE.

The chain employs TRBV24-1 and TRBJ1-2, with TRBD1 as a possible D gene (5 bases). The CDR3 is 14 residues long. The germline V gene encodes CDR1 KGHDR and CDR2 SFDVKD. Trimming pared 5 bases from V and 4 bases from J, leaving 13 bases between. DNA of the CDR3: TGTGCCACCAGTGTGGACATTAATATCTATGGCTACACCTTC. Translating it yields CATSVDINIYGYTF.

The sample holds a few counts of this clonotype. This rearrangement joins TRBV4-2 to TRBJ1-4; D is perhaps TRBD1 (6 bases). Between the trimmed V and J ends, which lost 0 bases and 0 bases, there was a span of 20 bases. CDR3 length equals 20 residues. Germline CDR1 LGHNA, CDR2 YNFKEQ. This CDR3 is CASSQEAFTGRYATNEKLFF. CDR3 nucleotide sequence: TGTGCCAGCAGCCAAGAAGCCTTTACAGGGCGGTATGCAACTAATGAAAAACTGTTTTTT.

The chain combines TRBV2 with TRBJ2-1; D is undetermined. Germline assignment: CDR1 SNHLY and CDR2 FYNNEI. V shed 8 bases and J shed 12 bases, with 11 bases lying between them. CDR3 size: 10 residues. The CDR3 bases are TGTGCCAGCGCCGGAGTGGTGCAGTTCTTC. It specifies CASAGVVQFF.

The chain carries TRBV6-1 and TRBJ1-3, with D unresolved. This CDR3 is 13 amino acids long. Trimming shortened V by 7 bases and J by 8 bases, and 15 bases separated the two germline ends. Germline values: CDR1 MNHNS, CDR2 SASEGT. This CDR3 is CASIWSLGDTIYF. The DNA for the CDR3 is TGTGCCAGCATTTGGAGCTTAGGTGACACCATATATTTT.

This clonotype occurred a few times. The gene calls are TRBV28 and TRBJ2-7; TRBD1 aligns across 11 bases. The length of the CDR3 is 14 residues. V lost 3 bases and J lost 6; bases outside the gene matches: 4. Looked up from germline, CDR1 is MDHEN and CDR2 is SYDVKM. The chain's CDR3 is CASSFSGQGGEQYF. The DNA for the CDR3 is TGTGCCAGCAGTTTTTCGGGACAGGGGGGCGAGCAGTACTTC.